These T cell receptor beta chains were read from a single sample in a study of response to subunit inactivated influenza vaccine. Each CDR3 protein is one row after TCRdb ran MiXCR on the RT-PCR reads. This table holds 610,000 or so distinct CDR3 sequences, 12% to 15% found once. This specimen was PBMCs from blood, taken 11 to 12 days after vaccination. The receptor set was obtained from a man aged 50 to 59 who received an inactivated influenza vaccine. Both conserved end residues are trimmed from each CDR3. Expanded clones get a size class; other rows say once, few or many, or leave the size out.

abundance | v_gene | CDR3aa
few | TRBV2 | ASSAQGPLGYT
many | TRBV21-1 | ASSKGGGPTGELF
- | TRBV28 | ASSRVAGTGLESPYEQY
- | TRBV20-1 | SATDGTVYGYT
many | TRBV5-5 | ASSYQYQETQY
few | TRBV20-1 | SARNPWDRGKQF
few | TRBV5-1 | ASSLNRDSPLH
many | TRBV7-6 | ASSSREWRDTQY
few | TRBV12-3/TRBV12-4 | ASSLSSGADNEQF
many | TRBV20-1 | SASSGTSGRGDTQY
few | TRBV4-3 | ASSQDPLTSGGANTGELF
few | TRBV5-1 | ASSLDNYNEQF
few | TRBV7-9 | ASSLVGGAGVGYEQY
- | TRBV20-1 | SARANREAYNEQF
few | TRBV5-5 | ASSRIARGVGTDTQY
few | TRBV30 | AWSSARGYT